The 8 T cell receptor beta chains below all came from one sample that was sequenced in a study of Ad26.COV2.S vaccination and SARS-CoV-2 variants. Sequenced by immunoSEQ multiplex PCR; TCRdb stores in-frame clones only, minus some. The data hold 150,000 to 200,000 clones, with roughly 85% observed a single time. The material was peripheral blood, obtained after recovery from COVID-19. The receptor set was obtained from a human donor who had recovered from COVID-19.

This chain connects TRBV4-2 to TRBJ2-2; tentatively, D is TRBD2 (5 bases). Per germline, CDR1 LGHNA and CDR2 YNFKEQ. This CDR3 contains 17 residues. Trimming took off 0 bases at V and 4 bases at J, with 15 bases between the two ends. CDR3 coding DNA: TGTGCCAGCAGCCAAGATCCACTAGAAATTTCCACCGGGGAGCTGTTTTTT. It codes for CASSQDPLEISTGELFF.

The rearrangement links TRBV15 to TRBJ1-6, with D possibly TRBD1 on 6 matching bases. The CDR3 sequence is 15 residues long. The germline CDR1 and CDR2 sequences are LNHNV and YYDKDF (reference sequence). V gave up 5 bases and J gave up 7 bases, with 15 bases separating them. CDR3 sequence (DNA): TGTGCCACCAGCGCGGGGCAGGGGCCAAATTCACCCCTCCACTTT. This sequence encodes CATSAGQGPNSPLHF. Variable domain in full (rest from reference TRBV15 and TRBJ1-6): DAMVIQNPRYQVTQFGKPVTLSCSQTLNHNVMYWYQQKSSQAPKLLFHYYDKDFNNEADTPDNFQSRRPNTSFCFLDIRSPGLGDTAMYLCATSAGQGPNSPLHFGNGTRLTVT.

The chain links TRBV5-8 to TRBJ2-1; D call uncertain. The CDR3 covers 13 residues. V was pared by 4 bases and J by 3 bases, with 8 bases between. Germline-derived CDR1 and CDR2 are SGHTS and YDEGEE. The CDR3 reads CASSPDIYNEQFF. DNA for the CDR3: TGTGCCAGCAGCCCCGACATCTACAATGAGCAGTTCTTC.

J is TRBJ1-5 and V is TRBV6-5, with D unresolved. The germline V and J ends were trimmed by 6 bases and 1 base, with 10 bases remaining between them. This CDR3 region has 14 residues. Germline V gene lookup returns CDR1 MNHEY and CDR2 SVGAGI. The CDR3 loop is CASRADISNQPQHF. DNA of the CDR3: TGTGCCAGCAGGGCAGATATAAGCAATCAGCCCCAGCATTTT.

This rearrangement joins TRBV2 to TRBJ1-3; D gene unclear. This CDR3 has 15 residues. Germline V gene lookup returns CDR1 SNHLY and CDR2 FYNNEI. Trimming removed 1 base at V and 0 bases at J, with 7 bases between. In nucleotides, the CDR3 is TGTGCCAGCAGTGAAGGCATCCGCTCTGGAAACACCATATATTTT. Protein: CASSEGIRSGNTIYF.

The rearrangement links TRBV28 to TRBJ1-2; no definite D call. Germline-derived CDR1 and CDR2 are MDHEN and SYDVKM. V gave up 4 bases and J gave up 8 bases, with 17 bases separating them. The CDR3 consists of 14 residues. This CDR3 is CASSSGDSGFGYTF. The CDR3 coding sequence is TGTGCCAGCAGTTCAGGTGATTCTGGTTTCGGCTACACCTTC.

The chain employs TRBV5-1 and TRBJ2-2; D is perhaps TRBD2 (6 bases). V lost 0 bases, J lost 8 bases, and 11 bases lay in between. This CDR3 has 14 residues. Germline CDR1 and CDR2: SGHRS and YFSETQ. CDR3 sequence: CASSLDPTRGELFF. As DNA, the CDR3 is TGCGCCAGCAGCTTGGATCCGACTAGGGGGGAGCTGTTTTTT.

The chain joins TRBV6-6 to TRBJ2-3; D not certain. Germline V gene lookup returns CDR1 MNHNY and CDR2 SVGAGI (reference sequence). This CDR3 is 13 amino acids long. The V end lost 6 bases, the J end lost 5 bases, and 12 bases lay between the germline ends. This chain's CDR3 is CASSYTPRDTQYF. CDR3 sequence (DNA): TGTGCCAGCAGCTACACCCCCCGAGATACGCAGTATTTT.